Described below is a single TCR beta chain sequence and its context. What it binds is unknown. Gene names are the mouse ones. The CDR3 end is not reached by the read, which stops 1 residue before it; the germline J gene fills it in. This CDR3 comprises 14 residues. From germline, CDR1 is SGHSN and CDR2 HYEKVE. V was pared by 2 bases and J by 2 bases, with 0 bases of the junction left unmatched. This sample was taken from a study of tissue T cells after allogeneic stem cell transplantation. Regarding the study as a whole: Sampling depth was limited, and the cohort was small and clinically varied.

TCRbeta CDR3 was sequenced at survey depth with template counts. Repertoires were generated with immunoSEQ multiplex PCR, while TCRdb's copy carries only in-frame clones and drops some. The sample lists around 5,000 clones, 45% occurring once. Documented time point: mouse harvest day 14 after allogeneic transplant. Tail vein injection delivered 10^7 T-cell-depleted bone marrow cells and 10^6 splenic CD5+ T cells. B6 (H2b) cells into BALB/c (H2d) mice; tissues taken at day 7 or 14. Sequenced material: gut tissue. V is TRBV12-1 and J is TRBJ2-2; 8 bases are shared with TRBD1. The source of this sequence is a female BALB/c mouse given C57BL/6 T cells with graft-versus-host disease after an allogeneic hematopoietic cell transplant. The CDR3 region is CASSRTGNTGQLYF. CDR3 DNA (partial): TGTGCCAGCTCTCGGACAGGGAACACCGGGCAGCTCTAC.